The rows below give T cell receptor beta chains drawn from one sample of a study of T cell responses to AZD1222 COVID-19 vaccine. Here immunoSEQ multiplex PCR was the method, and the copy in TCRdb shows in-frame clones only, minus some. The sample shows roughly 55,000 clones, around 90% of them seen only once. Sequencing used peripheral blood, obtained on day 0 of AZD1222 vaccination. These TCRs come from an adult in good health. Both conserved end residues are part of each CDR3.

TRBV9	TRBJ2-1	CASSVEAGRTYNEQFF
TRBV10-1	TRBJ2-1	CASSPPGLAAYNEQFF
TRBV5-1	TRBJ1-1	CASSFRGTNTEAFF
TRBV4-2	TRBJ1-2	CASSQGRDSLYGYTF
TRBV7-9	TRBJ1-2	CASSSAGTGARGYTF
TRBV7-9	TRBJ2-7	CASSLSSYEQYF
TRBV6-5	TRBJ2-1	CASSYSIRGNEQFF
TRBV7-9	TRBJ2-7	CASSHPAGYEQYF
TRBV6-1	TRBJ2-1	CASSEVRLVQFF
TRBV3-1/TRBV3-2	TRBJ1-6	CASSPIGQGVHSYNSPLHF